The 7 T cell receptor beta chains presented below share a single source sample, sequenced in a study of preoperative IRX-2 immunotherapy in early breast cancer. The protocol was immunoSEQ multiplex PCR, while the TCRdb copy is restricted to in-frame clones and leaves out a portion. The sample includes approximately 27,000 clones, 75% to 90% seen only once; the top ten take 1% to 1.5%. As for treatment: preoperative locoregional IRX-2 cytokine immunotherapy. The sequenced sample was lymph node tissue, obtained after IRX-2 immunotherapy. These receptors were obtained from a human donor with breast cancer.

The gene calls are TRBV11-3 and TRBJ2-3; 7 bases align to TRBD1. Losses at the gene ends were 4 bases for V and 2 bases for J; bases not matched to a gene: 12. The CDR3 is made up of 17 amino acids. In germline, CDR1 is SGHNT, CDR2 YENEEA. The CDR3 bases are TGTGCCAGCAGCTCGCGTGGGGGACAGCGGTTCACAGATACGCAGTATTTT. Amino acids: CASSSRGGQRFTDTQYF. The variable domain in full, with the rest retrieved from reference TRBV11-3 and TRBJ2-3, is EAGVVQSPRYKIIEKKQPVAFWCNPISGHNTLYWYLQNLGQGPELLIRYENEEAVDDSQLPKDRFSAERLKGVDSTLKIQPAELGDSAVYLCASSSRGGQRFTDTQYFGPGTRLTVL.

This chain uses TRBV28 with TRBJ2-7; D not certain. This CDR3 contains 12 residues. Germline assignment: CDR1 MDHEN and CDR2 SYDVKM. Between the trimmed V and J ends, which lost 9 bases and 5 bases, there was a span of 14 bases. The CDR3 spells CASSTSAHEQYV. The CDR3 DNA follows: TGTGCCAGTTCCACCTCTGCTCACGAGCAGTACGTC.

The chain couples TRBV12-5 to TRBJ2-1, with TRBD2 identical over 13 bases. Germline CDR1 reads LGHNT; CDR2 reads FRNRAP. This CDR3 comprises 15 residues. The CDR3 sequence is CASRLGLAGLRAPFF. The CDR3 region has the DNA TGTGCCAGCCGCCTGGGACTAGCGGGACTACGAGCCCCGTTCTTC.

CDR3 residues: CASSLALQAGWDEQFF. CDR3 DNA: TGTGCCAGCAGCTTAGCCCTCCAAGCGGGGTGGGATGAGCAGTTCTTC. This rearrangement joins TRBV7-6 to TRBJ2-1; 7 nucleotides align to TRBD2. There are 16 residues in the CDR3. The ends lost 0 bases at V and 8 bases at J; junction bases unmatched: 10. Germline loops: CDR1 SGHVS, CDR2 FNYEAQ.

The chain couples TRBV18 to TRBJ1-2; D perhaps matches TRBD1 (6 bases). This CDR3 contains 14 residues. V lost 4 bases and J 6 bases, leaving 15 bases between the germline ends. Germline CDR1 KGHSH, CDR2 LQKENI. The CDR3 region has the DNA TGTGCCAGCTCACGACCGGAGGGGGGGGATGGCTACACCTTC. This translates into CASSRPEGGDGYTF.

In its sample, this clone was seen once. The V gene is TRBV19, the J gene TRBJ2-1; no clear D. The length of the CDR3 is 15 residues. The V gene's germline CDR1 is LNHDA and CDR2 SQIVND (reference sequence). V lost 5 bases to trimming and J lost 6 bases, with 17 bases between them. The CDR3 nucleotides read TGTGCCAGTAGTTCGTACTTACCGGTGCGCAATGAGCAGTTCTTC. The encoded protein is CASSSYLPVRNEQFF.

V is TRBV19 and J is TRBJ1-4, with D unresolved. CDR1 LNHDA and CDR2 SQIVND come from the germline V gene (reference sequence). V lost 7 bases and J lost 6, with 15 bases in between. This CDR3 region has 14 residues. The CDR3 loop reads CASTMGAPDEKLFF. CDR3 coding DNA: TGTGCCAGTACTATGGGTGCCCCGGATGAAAAACTGTTTTTT.